The rows below give T cell receptor beta chains drawn from one sample of a study of identical twins. TCRdb analysed the 5' RACE reads with MiXCR anew, one entry per CDR3 protein. In the table there are about 530,000 distinct CDR3 sequences, 20% to 25% of which are singletons. Separately, the same data were catalogued under a study of yellow fever vaccine responses in identical twins.

The sample was CD4+ T cells sorted from blood. The receptors were gathered from a woman between 18 and 29 years old in good health. CDR3s include the opening cysteine and the closing phenylalanine or tryptophan.

J gene	V gene	CDR3 protein
TRBJ2-4	TRBV4-1	CASSPGFIQYF
TRBJ2-3	TRBV29-1	CSVDLSASTDTQYF
TRBJ2-1	TRBV20-1	CSATDQSKFF
TRBJ2-1	TRBV4-1	CASSQDSASYNEQFF
TRBJ2-5	TRBV20-1	CSATHRGSPEETQYF
TRBJ1-1	TRBV29-1	CSVEQNQIPNTEAFF
TRBJ2-2	TRBV5-6	CASRLGWNTGELFF
TRBJ1-6	TRBV4-1	CASSQGEGNSPLHF
TRBJ2-3	TRBV7-9	CASSPLAGVRNTQYF
TRBJ1-2	TRBV18	CASSLGQVEGYTF
TRBJ1-4	TRBV12-3/TRBV12-4	CASSARARREKLFF
TRBJ2-7	TRBV6-2/TRBV6-3	CATQGQTNYEQYF
TRBJ2-3	TRBV19	CASSAEGTTDTQYF
TRBJ2-7	TRBV4-1	CASSQDLALGSYEQYF
TRBJ2-7	TRBV18	CASSTVGAEQYF
TRBJ2-2	TRBV20-1	CSARDAGGGTGELFF
TRBJ1-1	TRBV6-5	CASSPSAGEAFF
TRBJ2-5	TRBV10-1	CASSESRDYQETQYF
TRBJ1-1	TRBV2	CASSPWDSMNTEAFF
TRBJ2-5	TRBV5-1	CASSLVTPETQYF
TRBJ1-2	TRBV12-3/TRBV12-4	CASSIIDRREAPGYTF
TRBJ2-2	TRBV12-3/TRBV12-4	CASSLFGTGELFF
TRBJ2-3	TRBV20-1	CSARERRGSTDTQYF
TRBJ2-7	TRBV6-5	CASSYSRQGVSYEQYF
TRBJ2-1	TRBV7-2	CASSLDGGRANEQFF
TRBJ2-5	TRBV12-3/TRBV12-4	CASSLDRGETQYF
TRBJ2-7	TRBV7-2	CASSFNSGAFSSYEQYF
TRBJ2-1	TRBV10-3	CAISEGSPYYNEQFF
TRBJ1-2	TRBV27	CASKTGTEANYGYTF
TRBJ2-1	TRBV20-1	CSASPTLAGGGNEQFF
TRBJ1-1	TRBV10-3	CAISEVDTEAFF
TRBJ2-3	TRBV6-2/TRBV6-3	CASSRGGARTDTQYF
TRBJ2-5	TRBV6-5	CASSYSGLSETQYF
TRBJ2-1	TRBV6-2/TRBV6-3	CASSYPSGGTYNEQFF
TRBJ1-2	TRBV7-9	CASSPRLGGYTF
TRBJ2-3	TRBV12-3/TRBV12-4	CASIQGGTDTQYF
TRBJ1-6	TRBV2	CASRADHNSPLHF
TRBJ2-7	TRBV29-1	CSVSTTSGYYEQYF